A selection of T cell receptor beta chains follows, all from one sample in a study of T cell repertoires in cytomegalovirus infection. These receptors' antigens are unknown. From the reads, TCRdb called clonotypes with MiXCR, one entry per CDR3 protein. The sample includes about 700,000 distinct CDR3 sequences, 30% to 35% of them seen just once. The sample consisted of cultured PBMCs, taken from culture after CMV antigen stimulation. These receptors all stem from a human donor in good health (CMV status not recorded). Some clones in this sample may be carry-over from other donors' samples. Each CDR3 is given with its conserved first and last residue. A D gene is named only where the DNA matches it firmly. The size field is filled for only some rows; it gives once, few, many or a size class.

V,size,J,D,CDR3,DNA
TRBV2,few,TRBJ1-1,.,CASREDRNTEAFF,TGTGCCAGCAGAGAGGACAGAAACACTGAAGCTTTCTTT
TRBV2,.,TRBJ1-5,TRBD1,CASNDRVWQQPQHF,TGTGCCAGCAATGACAGGGTTTGGCAGCAGCCCCAGCATTTT
TRBV5-8,once,TRBJ1-1,TRBD1,CASSFTGTGGGEAFF,TGTGCCAGCAGCTTCACCGGGACAGGGGGCGGTGAAGCTTTCTTT
TRBV20-1,.,TRBJ1-1,.,CSAPGPYTEAFF,TGCAGTGCTCCAGGGCCCTACACTGAAGCTTTCTTT
TRBV15,.,TRBJ1-3,.,CATSKGLSGNTIYF,TGTGCCACCAGCAAAGGCCTCTCTGGAAACACCATATATTTT
TRBV20-1,.,TRBJ1-1,TRBD1,CSATTGTGTHKNTEAFF,TGCAGTGCTACGACCGGGACAGGGACTCATAAGAATACTGAAGCTTTCTTT
TRBV18,.,TRBJ2-1,TRBD1,CASSPQDRDPHNEQFF,TGTGCCAGCTCACCCCAAGACAGGGACCCGCACAATGAGCAGTTCTTC
TRBV23-1,.,TRBJ2-1,.,CASTASELYSYNEQFF,TGCGCCAGCACCGCCTCGGAGCTCTACTCCTACAATGAGCAGTTCTTC
TRBV19,few,TRBJ1-5,.,CASTEGPGKWMPQHF,TGTGCCAGTACGGAAGGGCCGGGAAAGTGGATGCCCCAGCATTTT
TRBV5-3,.,TRBJ1-2,.,CASSLAHLYGYTF,TGTGCCAGCAGCTTGGCACACCTCTATGGCTACACCTTC
TRBV5-4,many,TRBJ2-3,TRBD2,CASSLPLAGVRDTQYF,TGTGCCAGCAGCTTACCACTAGCGGGAGTTAGAGATACGCAGTATTTT
TRBV7-9,few,TRBJ1-1,TRBD1,CASSSYRGKNTEAFF,TGTGCCAGCAGCTCATACAGGGGAAAGAACACTGAAGCTTTCTTT
TRBV6-5,few,TRBJ2-3,TRBD2,CASTPPGGSDTQYF,TGTGCCAGCACCCCGCCGGGAGGCTCAGATACGCAGTATTTT
TRBV5-1,.,TRBJ2-3,TRBD2,CASGQRGGGTDTQYF,TGCGCCAGCGGCCAACGGGGCGGGGGAACAGATACGCAGTATTTT
TRBV12-3/TRBV12-4,.,TRBJ1-2,.,CASSASLFGQPHGYTF,TGTGCCAGCAGTGCGTCTCTCTTCGGACAACCGCATGGCTACACCTTC
TRBV12-5,few,TRBJ2-2,TRBD1,CASGPPPDRVKPRELFF,TGTGCTAGTGGTCCTCCCCCGGACAGGGTGAAGCCCCGGGAGCTGTTTTTT
TRBV12-3/TRBV12-4,.,TRBJ2-7,TRBD2,CASMRGAREQYF,TGTGCCAGCATGCGGGGGGCTAGGGAGCAGTACTTC
TRBV24-1,.,TRBJ2-2,TRBD2,CATSDSWTSGGLANTGELFF,TGTGCCACCAGTGATTCCTGGACTAGCGGGGGCCTCGCGAACACCGGGGAGCTGTTTTTT
TRBV19,few,TRBJ2-3,TRBD2,CASSQAGGKDTQYF,TGTGCCAGTAGTCAAGCGGGGGGGAAAGATACGCAGTATTTT
TRBV20-1,.,TRBJ1-1,.,CSAREAGMNTEAFF,TGCAGTGCTAGAGAAGCGGGGATGAACACTGAAGCTTTCTTT
TRBV7-2,.,TRBJ2-3,TRBD2,CASSPLIGLAGLGDTQYF,TGTGCCAGCAGCCCTTTGATTGGACTAGCGGGATTGGGAGATACGCAGTATTTT
TRBV6-1,.,TRBJ1-1,.,CASSRGRLNTEAFF,TGTGCCAGCTCTAGGGGCAGGCTGAACACTGAAGCTTTCTTT
TRBV20-1,few,TRBJ2-1,TRBD2,CSARTSGDEQFF,TGCAGTGCTAGGACTAGCGGGGATGAGCAGTTCTTC
TRBV4-1,.,TRBJ1-2,TRBD1,CASSQGRDRESGYTF,TGCGCCAGCAGCCAAGGTCGCGACAGGGAATCTGGCTACACCTTC
TRBV20-1,.,TRBJ1-5,TRBD1,CSARRPGTGSNQPQHF,TGCAGTGCTAGGAGGCCCGGGACAGGGAGCAATCAGCCCCAGCATTTT
TRBV5-1,.,TRBJ2-7,TRBD1,CASSVDRAVEQYF,TGCGCCAGCAGCGTAGACAGGGCGGTCGAGCAGTACTTC
TRBV20-1,.,TRBJ1-2,.,CSAEKGGGYGYTF,TGCAGTGCTGAAAAGGGCGGAGGCTATGGCTACACCTTC
TRBV7-2,few,TRBJ2-2,.,CASSLETGGSHFF,TGTGCCAGCAGCTTAGAGACAGGCGGATCGCACTTTTTT
TRBV7-2,.,TRBJ2-1,TRBD1,CASSSRLGQGASEQFF,TGTGCCAGCAGCTCGAGGTTGGGACAGGGGGCGAGTGAGCAGTTCTTC
TRBV5-4,few,TRBJ2-6,.,CASSLVGLGRENSSGANVLTF,TGTGCCAGCAGCTTGGTTGGTTTAGGCAGGGAAAATTCCTCTGGGGCCAACGTCCTGACTTTC
TRBV7-6,.,TRBJ2-3,.,CASSLVGGRADTQYF,TGTGCCAGCAGCTTAGTTGGGGGGCGAGCAGATACGCAGTATTTT
TRBV28,.,TRBJ2-1,.,CATRPRRHYNEQFF,TGTGCCACCCGCCCGCGGCGCCATTACAATGAGCAGTTCTTC
TRBV14,.,TRBJ1-6,TRBD1,CASSPWTGVNSPLHF,TGTGCCAGCAGCCCTTGGACAGGGGTTAATTCACCCCTCCACTTT
TRBV6-5,few,TRBJ2-1,.,CASTLRAGISYNEQFF,TGTGCCAGCACTCTACGGGCGGGTATCTCCTACAATGAGCAGTTCTTC
TRBV20-1,.,TRBJ2-7,TRBD1,CSARGRGQASYEQYF,TGCAGTGCTAGAGGGAGGGGACAGGCCTCCTACGAGCAGTACTTC
TRBV9,.,TRBJ1-6,.,CASSVGSTGLNSPLHF,TGTGCCAGCAGCGTGGGATCGACAGGACTCAATTCACCCCTCCACTTT
TRBV12-3/TRBV12-4,many,TRBJ2-7,.,CASSDSGSSYEQYF,TGTGCCAGCTCTGATTCGGGCAGCTCCTACGAGCAGTACTTC
TRBV2,few,TRBJ2-5,.,CASRGGTVRETQYF,TGTGCCAGCAGGGGGGGGACAGTACGGGAGACCCAGTACTTC
TRBV20-1,.,TRBJ1-2,.,CSAILQANYGYTF,TGCAGTGCTATTCTCCAAGCCAACTATGGCTACACCTTC
TRBV7-2,many,TRBJ2-5,TRBD2,CASSLFGGSGSETQYF,TGTGCCAGCAGCTTATTCGGCGGTAGCGGGAGTGAGACCCAGTACTTC
TRBV11-2,few,TRBJ2-7,.,CASSFRQTREEQYF,TGTGCCAGCAGCTTTAGACAGACCCGGGAAGAGCAGTACTTC
TRBV19,.,TRBJ2-3,.,CASTPAWGREYTDTQYF,TGTGCCAGTACTCCAGCCTGGGGCAGGGAGTACACAGATACGCAGTATTTT
TRBV9,.,TRBJ2-7,.,CASSPGGQGSYEQYF,TGTGCCAGCAGTCCCGGGGGGCAGGGCTCCTACGAGCAGTACTTC
TRBV7-8,.,TRBJ2-7,.,CASSSYPDYEQYF,TGTGCCAGCAGCTCCTATCCAGACTACGAGCAGTACTTC
TRBV19,few,TRBJ1-4,.,CASSMSADAGEKLFF,TGTGCCAGTAGTATGTCGGCAGACGCAGGTGAAAAACTGTTTTTT
TRBV7-2,.,TRBJ2-2,.,CASRPTRENTGELFF,TGTGCCAGCAGACCCACTCGGGAGAACACCGGGGAGCTGTTTTTT
TRBV11-2,.,TRBJ1-1,.,CASSPTWGRRGTEAFF,TGTGCCAGCAGCCCCACTTGGGGCAGGCGGGGCACTGAAGCTTTCTTT
TRBV7-2,.,TRBJ2-7,TRBD2,CASSLEGLAHYEQYF,TGTGCCAGCAGCTTAGAAGGACTAGCTCATTACGAGCAGTACTTC
TRBV12-3/TRBV12-4,.,TRBJ2-2,TRBD1,CASSLILGPRTGETGELFF,TGTGCCAGCAGTTTAATCCTGGGCCCGCGGACAGGGGAAACCGGGGAGCTGTTTTTT
TRBV6-1,few,TRBJ2-1,TRBD2,CASTLAGVTYNEQFF,TGTGCCAGCACTCTGGCGGGAGTTACCTACAATGAGCAGTTCTTC
TRBV12-5,.,TRBJ2-7,.,CASGLGASEQYF,TGTGCTAGTGGTTTAGGGGCAAGCGAGCAGTACTTC
TRBV12-3/TRBV12-4,.,TRBJ2-2,TRBD1,CASSPDRGFNTGELFF,TGTGCCAGCAGTCCTGACAGGGGGTTCAACACCGGGGAGCTGTTTTTT
TRBV7-9,.,TRBJ2-7,TRBD2,CASSSTREVNYEQYF,TGTGCCAGCAGCTCTACTCGGGAGGTCAACTACGAGCAGTACTTC
TRBV27,few,TRBJ2-1,.,CATSGYSTEQFF,TGTGCCACTTCGGGGTATAGCACAGAGCAGTTCTTC
TRBV2,.,TRBJ2-1,.,CASSELGGYTYNEQFF,TGTGCCAGCAGTGAACTTGGCGGGTATACCTACAATGAGCAGTTCTTC
TRBV25-1,.,TRBJ1-2,.,CASSEYTLSYGYTF,TGTGCCAGCAGTGAATATACCCTTTCTTATGGCTACACCTTC
TRBV4-1,few,TRBJ2-1,TRBD2,CASSQDLTGGVNEQFF,TGCGCCAGCAGCCAAGATTTAACGGGGGGGGTCAATGAGCAGTTCTTC